Listed below are T cell receptor beta chains from one sample, sequenced in a study of beta chain features in type 1 diabetes. Only in-frame clones appear in the TCRdb table, and some are missing; sequencing was by immunoSEQ multiplex PCR. The sample lists about 41,000 clones, approximately 62% seen once, with over 1.5% in the top ten. The sample consisted of Tregs from blood. These receptors all come from a man aged 25 to 40 with type 1 diabetes. Some clones in this sample may be carry-over from other donors' samples. The CDR3 runs from the conserved cysteine through the conserved F or W. A D gene is named only where the DNA matches it firmly. Rows may omit the clone size; those that give it use once, few, many or a size class.

v_gene: TRBV7-2; abundance: -; j_gene: TRBJ1-2; d_gene: -; CDR3nt: TGTGCCAGCAGCCAGACAGCCCAAGCGGGGTATGGCTACACCTTC; CDR3aa: CASSQTAQAGYGYTF
v_gene: TRBV11-1; abundance: -; j_gene: TRBJ2-1; d_gene: -; CDR3nt: TGTGCCAGCAGCCGGGACACGCACTCCTACAATGAGCAGTTCTTC; CDR3aa: CASSRDTHSYNEQFF
v_gene: TRBV5-4; abundance: -; j_gene: TRBJ1-2; d_gene: TRBD1; CDR3nt: TGTGCCAGCAGGTTTTTTGGGACAGGGGATTTGGGCTACACCTTC; CDR3aa: CASRFFGTGDLGYTF
v_gene: TRBV2; abundance: once; j_gene: TRBJ1-1; d_gene: -; CDR3nt: TGTGCCAGCAGTGAATCGGCGGTTGAAGCTTTCTTT; CDR3aa: CASSESAVEAFF
v_gene: TRBV10-3; abundance: -; j_gene: TRBJ2-3; d_gene: -; CDR3nt: TGTGCCATCAAAGGACAGCAAAGCACAGATACGCAGTATTTT; CDR3aa: CAIKGQQSTDTQYF
v_gene: TRBV5-1; abundance: -; j_gene: TRBJ2-2; d_gene: TRBD2; CDR3nt: TGCGCCAGCAGCTCACGGACTAGCGGGGGCACCGGGGAGCTGTTTTTT; CDR3aa: CASSSRTSGGTGELFF
v_gene: TRBV7-9; abundance: medium-sized; j_gene: TRBJ1-2; d_gene: -; CDR3nt: TGTGCCAGCAGCCCAGACTATGGCTACACCTTC; CDR3aa: CASSPDYGYTF
v_gene: TRBV28; abundance: once; j_gene: TRBJ1-2; d_gene: -; CDR3nt: TGTGCCAGCAGTTTAGTGGGGGCGGGCTATGGCTACACCTTC; CDR3aa: CASSLVGAGYGYTF
v_gene: TRBV9; abundance: -; j_gene: TRBJ2-3; d_gene: -; CDR3nt: TGTGCCAGCAGCGTAGGCGAGACAGATACGCAGTATTTT; CDR3aa: CASSVGETDTQYF
v_gene: TRBV7-2; abundance: -; j_gene: TRBJ1-1; d_gene: -; CDR3nt: TGTGCCAGCAGCTTAGTCGGGGTGAACACTGAAGCTTTCTTT; CDR3aa: CASSLVGVNTEAFF
v_gene: TRBV7-3; abundance: -; j_gene: TRBJ2-7; d_gene: -; CDR3nt: TGTGCCGGGGGCCAGGGAGAGTACGAGCAGTACTTC; CDR3aa: CAGGQGEYEQYF
v_gene: TRBV27; abundance: -; j_gene: TRBJ1-4; d_gene: TRBD1; CDR3nt: TGTGCCAGCAGTAACCTCAGGGGGCGAACTAATGAAAAACTGTTTTTT; CDR3aa: CASSNLRGRTNEKLFF
v_gene: TRBV2; abundance: -; j_gene: TRBJ1-1; d_gene: -; CDR3nt: TGTGCCAGGGGAGGGAACACTGAAGCTTTCTTT; CDR3aa: CARGGNTEAFF
v_gene: TRBV6-1; abundance: -; j_gene: TRBJ2-5; d_gene: -; CDR3nt: TGTGCCAGCAAAGCCCAAGAGACCCAGTACTTC; CDR3aa: CASKAQETQYF
v_gene: TRBV4-1; abundance: -; j_gene: TRBJ2-5; d_gene: TRBD2; CDR3nt: TGCGCCAGCAGCCAAGATGGGACTAACCAAGAGACCCAGTACTTC; CDR3aa: CASSQDGTNQETQYF
v_gene: TRBV9; abundance: -; j_gene: TRBJ2-1; d_gene: -; CDR3nt: TGCGCCAGCAGCGTAATTTCCTGGTCGGATGAGCAGTTCTTC; CDR3aa: CASSVISWSDEQFF
v_gene: TRBV18; abundance: -; j_gene: TRBJ1-2; d_gene: TRBD1; CDR3nt: TGTGCCAGCTCACCAGGACAGGGGAAATCCAACTATGGCTACACCTTC; CDR3aa: CASSPGQGKSNYGYTF
v_gene: TRBV5-6; abundance: -; j_gene: TRBJ2-5; d_gene: TRBD2; CDR3nt: TGTGCCAGCAGCTCTAGCGGGGGGATGGAGACCCAGTACTTC; CDR3aa: CASSSSGGMETQYF
v_gene: TRBV5-1; abundance: few; j_gene: TRBJ2-3; d_gene: TRBD1; CDR3nt: TGCGCCAGCGCCGGACAGGTCGCCACAGATACGCAGTATTTT; CDR3aa: CASAGQVATDTQYF
v_gene: TRBV7-2; abundance: few; j_gene: TRBJ1-2; d_gene: TRBD1; CDR3nt: TGTGCCAGCAGCCGGGACAGTGCCAACTATGGCTACACCTTC; CDR3aa: CASSRDSANYGYTF
v_gene: TRBV5-1; abundance: -; j_gene: TRBJ1-2; d_gene: TRBD1; CDR3nt: TGCGCCAGCAGCGGGCCCGACAGGGTCCATGGCTACACCTTC; CDR3aa: CASSGPDRVHGYTF
v_gene: TRBV10-2; abundance: few; j_gene: TRBJ2-4; d_gene: -; CDR3nt: TGCGCCAGCAGAGAATGGGAGGCCAAAAACATTCAGTACTTC; CDR3aa: CASREWEAKNIQYF
v_gene: TRBV2; abundance: -; j_gene: TRBJ2-5; d_gene: -; CDR3nt: TGTGCCAGCGTGTTGGGTGGGGGGCAAGAGACCCAGTACTTC; CDR3aa: CASVLGGGQETQYF
v_gene: TRBV10-3; abundance: -; j_gene: TRBJ2-2; d_gene: -; CDR3nt: TGTGCCATCACTGGACAGTCGAACACCGGGGAGCTGTTTTTT; CDR3aa: CAITGQSNTGELFF
v_gene: TRBV5-6; abundance: -; j_gene: TRBJ2-3; d_gene: -; CDR3nt: TGTGCCAGCGGCGGGAGCACAGATACGCAGTATTTT; CDR3aa: CASGGSTDTQYF